These 14 T cell receptor beta chains originate from one sample sequenced in a study of blood T cell repertoires in COVID-19. Method: immunoSEQ multiplex PCR; TCRdb's copy keeps in-frame clones and lacks some. The sample has about 210,000 clones, more than 70% seen once. The specimen sequenced was PBMCs or T cells enriched from blood (not recorded which). Receptor source: a man between 25 and 39 years old with acute COVID-19.

The genes are TRBV10-3 and TRBJ2-3; D perhaps matches TRBD1 (6 bases). V lost 4 bases to trimming and J lost 3 bases, with 14 bases between them. The length of the CDR3 is 15 residues. CDR1 and CDR2 from the germline V gene are ENHRY and SYGVKD. The CDR3, as DNA: TGTGCCATCAGTGGGACAGCGGACTTGACAGATACGCAGTATTTT. It specifies CAISGTADLTDTQYF.

The chain combines TRBV6-5 with TRBJ1-2, with TRBD1 matching 7 bases. The germline CDR1 and CDR2 sequences are MNHEY and SVGAGI. V trimming: 7 bases; J trimming: 3 bases; junction bases outside the gene matches: 5. CDR3 length equals 13 residues. CDR3 DNA: TGTGCCAGCACCATGACAGGGTACTATGGCTACACCTTC. Translating gives CASTMTGYYGYTF.

The chain joins TRBV10-3 to TRBJ2-5, with TRBD2 matching over 14 bases. The ends lost 4 bases at V and 4 bases at J; junction bases unmatched: 11. The length of the CDR3 is 18 residues. The V gene's germline CDR1 is ENHRY and CDR2 SYGVKD. CDR3 in DNA: TGTGCCATCAGTGCCTACCCGGGACTAGCGGGGGCTCCAGAGACCCAGTACTTC. Protein product: CAISAYPGLAGAPETQYF.

The chain links TRBV7-3 to TRBJ2-1; 8 bases line up with TRBD1. This CDR3 is built from 16 residues. V lost 4 bases to trimming and J lost 7 bases; unmatched junction nucleotides: 12. Germline CDR1 is SGHTA and CDR2 is FQGTGA. As DNA, the CDR3 is TGTGCCAGCAGCTCCCAACCGGGACAGGTACGGAATGAGCAGTTCTTC. This translates into CASSSQPGQVRNEQFF.

This chain joins TRBV30 and TRBJ1-2; no clear D. CDR1 is GTSNPN, CDR2 SVGIG, per germline (reference sequence). The V end lost 2 bases, the J end lost 5 bases, and 12 bases lay between the germline ends. This CDR3 has 13 amino acids. CDR3 DNA sequence: TGTGCCTGGAGTCTGCAGGCAGAGTATGGCTACACCTTC. Protein: CAWSLQAEYGYTF.

The V call is TRBV27, the J call TRBJ2-7, with D tentatively TRBD1 (5 bases). The V end lost 3 bases, the J end lost 5 bases, and 14 bases lay between the germline ends. There are 14 residues in the CDR3. Germline V lookup: CDR1 MNHEY, CDR2 SMNVEV (reference sequence). The CDR3 sequence: CASSFPQTVDEQYF. CDR3 nucleotide sequence: TGTGCCAGCAGTTTCCCACAGACAGTCGACGAGCAGTACTTC.

This chain links TRBV6-6 with TRBJ2-1; weak D call: TRBD2 (5 bases). Trimming left V 7 bases short and J 10 bases short, with 23 bases between. CDR1 and CDR2 (germline): MNHNY, SVGAGI (reference sequence). This CDR3 contains 15 residues. The CDR3 spells CASKEPGRGSNEQFF. CDR3 bases: TGTGCCAGCAAGGAGCCGGGCCGGGGTTCTAACGAGCAGTTCTTC.

The CDR3 here is CASSPQRVTSRQYF. Here the CDR3 DNA reads TGTGCCAGCTCACCACAGCGGGTAACGAGCCGGCAGTACTTC. The chain combines TRBV18 with TRBJ2-7; possible D gene TRBD2, 6 bases. CDR1 and CDR2 (germline): KGHSH, LQKENI. The CDR3 spans 14 residues. V lost 1 base and J 9 bases, leaving 16 bases between the germline ends.

This clone was observed once. This chain connects TRBV27 to TRBJ2-1, with D possibly TRBD2 on 5 matching bases. V was trimmed by 0 bases and J by 5 bases, leaving 14 bases between them. The CDR3 is 16 residues long. Germline V lookup: CDR1 MNHEY, CDR2 SMNVEV (reference sequence). CDR3 region: CASSLSREIVDNEQFF. Written as DNA, the CDR3 is TGTGCCAGCAGTTTATCGAGGGAGATCGTAGACAATGAGCAGTTCTTC.

The gene calls are TRBV7-2 and TRBJ2-5; D gene ambiguous. This CDR3 region has 13 residues. V was shortened by 5 bases and J by 5 bases, with 12 bases between the two germline ends. The germline V gene encodes CDR1 SGHTA and CDR2 FQGNSA. In DNA form, the CDR3 reads TGTGCCAGCAGCAGACTCCTTGGCGAGACCCAGTACTTC. Its translation: CASSRLLGETQYF.

The rearrangement uses TRBV7-9 and TRBJ1-3; D remains unclear. With 7 bases removed from V and 4 bases from J, the gap between germline ends came to 8 bases. The CDR3 extends over 12 amino acids. The germline V gene encodes CDR1 SEHNR and CDR2 FQNEAQ (reference sequence). CDR3 loop: CASTAGGNTIYF. The CDR3, as DNA: TGTGCCAGCACCGCAGGAGGAAACACCATATATTTT.

This clone was recorded a few times. The gene calls are TRBV15 and TRBJ2-7; 7 bases agree with TRBD1. The CDR3 sequence is 18 residues long. CDR1 and CDR2 from the germline V gene are LNHNV and YYDKDF (reference sequence). V shed 2 bases, J shed 3 bases, and the junction held 16 bases outside the gene matches. CDR3 protein: CATSRNHWDSQRSYEQYF. The CDR3 bases are TGTGCCACCAGCAGAAACCATTGGGACAGTCAGAGAAGCTACGAGCAGTACTTC.

This chain links TRBV2 with TRBJ1-3; 10 bases align to TRBD1. Germline V lookup: CDR1 SNHLY, CDR2 FYNNEI. The CDR3 contains 15 residues. The V gene end was trimmed by 8 bases and the J gene end by 4 bases; junction bases not matched to a gene: 8. CDR3 region: CASSWDRGSGNTIYF. DNA for the CDR3: TGTGCCAGCTCTTGGGACAGGGGCTCAGGAAACACCATATATTTT.

The chain carries TRBV9 and TRBJ1-2, with D perhaps TRBD1 (6 bases). This CDR3 has 16 amino acids. Trimming stripped 2 bases from V and 8 bases from J, with 22 bases between. CDR1 is SGDLS, CDR2 YYNGEE, per germline. The CDR3 sequence: CASSVPADSLFGGYTF. CDR3 bases: TGTGCCAGCAGCGTCCCAGCGGACAGTCTTTTCGGGGGCTACACCTTC.